These 10 T cell receptor beta chains were all obtained from the same sample, sequenced in a study of monozygotic twins with cystic fibrosis. This table comes from immunoSEQ multiplex PCR, and its TCRdb copy is limited to in-frame clones, with some not included. The sample has 30,000 to 40,000 clones; 90% to 97% are singletons. The sample taken for sequencing was blood. Every receptor here comes from a girl aged 2-10 years with cystic fibrosis.

J is TRBJ2-3 and V is TRBV9; the match to TRBD2 covers 7 bases. Trimming removed 7 bases from V and 4 bases from J; junction bases left unmatched: 6. Looked up from germline, CDR1 is SGDLS and CDR2 is YYNGEE. The CDR3 runs 13 residues. In DNA, the CDR3 is TGTGCCAGCGGCCGACTAGCTCCAGATACGCAGTATTTT. The encoded protein is CASGRLAPDTQYF. Full variable domain (outside the CDR3, taken from reference TRBV9 and TRBJ2-3): DSGVTQTPKHLITATGQRVTLRCSPRSGDLSVYWYQQSLDQGLQFLIQYYNGEERAKGNILERFSAQQFPDLHSELNLSSLELGDSALYFCASGRLAPDTQYFGPGTRLTVL.

J is TRBJ1-5 and V is TRBV25-1; TRBD1 is a possible D gene (5 bases). CDR3 size: 15 residues. V lost 10 bases and J 5 bases, leaving 21 bases between the germline ends. Germline V gives CDR1 MGHDK, CDR2 SYGVNS. CDR3 DNA sequence: TGTGCCAACGACGAAGGGTACAGGCGGGATCAGCCCCAGCATTTT. It yields the protein CANDEGYRRDQPQHF.

A single count supports this clone. This chain uses TRBV7-6 with TRBJ2-7; D could derive from TRBD1 or TRBD2 (5 bases each). CDR3 length equals 13 residues. The ends were cut back, 6 bases at V and 5 bases at J, with 14 bases in the middle. From germline, CDR1 is SGHVS and CDR2 FNYEAQ. The CDR3: CASSLQGSDEQYF. In nucleotides, the CDR3 is TGTGCCAGCAGTCTTCAGGGTAGCGACGAGCAGTACTTC. The variable domain in full, with the rest retrieved from reference TRBV7-6 and TRBJ2-7, is GAGVSQSPRYKVTKRGQDVALRCDPISGHVSLYWYRQALGQGPEFLTYFNYEAQQDKSGLPNDRFSAERPEGSISTLTIQRTEQRDSAMYRCASSLQGSDEQYFGPGTRLTVT.

This chain links TRBV5-1 with TRBJ1-5, with unresolved D. V dropped 4 bases and J dropped 5 bases, with 10 bases sitting between them. The germline V gene has CDR1 SGHRS and CDR2 YFSETQ. The length of the CDR3 is 13 residues. CDR3 loop: CASSLLTDQPQHF. The CDR3 DNA sequence: TGCGCCAGCAGCCTCTTGACTGATCAGCCCCAGCATTTT.

This clone came up once. The chain carries TRBV6-1 and TRBJ2-7; the D call may be TRBD1 or TRBD2 (5 bases each). The CDR3 loop spans 13 amino acids. Trimming removed 8 bases at V and 2 bases at J, with 13 bases between. CDR1 and CDR2 (germline): MNHNS, SASEGT. The CDR3 DNA sequence: TGTGCCAGCTTCCGGGACGGCACCTACGAGCAGTACTTC. It translates to CASFRDGTYEQYF.

The chain has TRBV4-1 and TRBJ1-4; D gene uncertain. The germline V and J ends were trimmed by 0 bases and 7 bases, with 18 bases remaining between them. From germline, CDR1 is MGHRA and CDR2 YSYEKL. This CDR3 contains 17 residues. CDR3 amino acids: CASSQDPWPGGGEKLFF. CDR3 coding DNA: TGCGCCAGCAGCCAAGATCCCTGGCCAGGTGGAGGTGAAAAACTGTTTTTT.

The chain carries TRBV6-4 and TRBJ2-3, with D perhaps matching TRBD1 (5 bases). The germline V gene encodes CDR1 MRHNA and CDR2 SNTAGT. Trimming took off 3 bases at V and 1 base at J, with 11 bases between the two ends. The length of the CDR3 is 15 residues. The CDR3 bases are TGTGCCAGCAGTGAAGGTCTGGGGCGCACAGATACGCAGTATTTT. Its protein product is CASSEGLGRTDTQYF.

V usage is TRBV4-1 and J usage is TRBJ2-7, with D perhaps TRBD1 or TRBD2 (6 bases each). V shed 0 bases and J shed 4 bases, with 16 bases lying between them. This CDR3 is built from 16 residues. The germline V gene has CDR1 MGHRA and CDR2 YSYEKL. DNA of the CDR3: TGCGCCAGCAGCCAAGACATGGCCGGGGGCGTTTACGAGCAGTACTTC. This codes for CASSQDMAGGVYEQYF.

V usage is TRBV9 and J usage is TRBJ2-1; 11 positions match TRBD2. Trimming took 0 bases from V and 15 from J; bases not matched to a gene: 11. The CDR3 length is 15 residues. The germline CDR1 and CDR2 sequences are SGDLS and YYNGEE. The CDR3 DNA reads as TGTGCCAGCAGCGTAGGAACACTAGCGGGAGATATTCTGTTCTTC. This sequence encodes CASSVGTLAGDILFF.

The chain uses TRBV27 and TRBJ2-4, with 8 positions matching TRBD1. The CDR3 consists of 14 residues. The germline V gene encodes CDR1 MNHEY and CDR2 SMNVEV (reference sequence). Trimming took 6 bases from V and 1 from J; bases not matched to a gene: 2. Written as DNA, the CDR3 is TGTGCCAGCAGAAGACAGGGGGCCAAAAACATTCAGTACTTC. It is translated as CASRRQGAKNIQYF.